The T cell receptor (beta chain) under discussion was sequenced for a study of T cell changes during pregnancy in multiple sclerosis. Germline V lookup: CDR1 MGHDK, CDR2 SYGVNS. This CDR3 is built from 16 residues. Trimming took off 3 bases at V and 8 bases at J, with 20 bases between the two ends. Only in-frame clones appear in the TCRdb table, and some are missing; sequencing was by immunoSEQ multiplex PCR. The table has about 79,000 clones, over 85% seen once. This sample comprised peripheral blood, obtained in the second trimester of pregnancy. This TCR was recovered from a female donor in good health, enrolled as a control in a pregnancy study. The V call is TRBV25-1, the J call TRBJ2-1; perhaps TRBD1 as D (5 bases). The CDR3 loop is CASSDIGQGIGDEQFF. The CDR3 coding sequence is TGTGCCAGCAGTGACATAGGTCAGGGAATCGGTGATGAGCAGTTCTTC. Filled out from reference TRBV25-1 and TRBJ2-1, the complete variable domain reads EADIYQTPRYLVIGTGKKITLECSQTMGHDKMYWYQQDPGMELHLIHYSYGVNSTEKGDLSSESTVSRIRTEHFPLTLESARPSHTSQYLCASSDIGQGIGDEQFFGPGTRLTVL.